The subject of this entry is one T cell receptor beta chain. Alongside a J-beta primer mix, a sample-barcoded 5' primer served in a second PCR lasting about 7 to 11 cycles. TCRdb reprocessed the 5' RACE reads with MiXCR, giving one entry per CDR3 protein. The table shows about 1 million distinct CDR3 sequences, with less than 50% occurring only once. The data stem from a study of blood T cells in healthy people across ages. The CDR3 loop spans 19 amino acids. Germline values: CDR1 KGHSH, CDR2 LQKENI. The V segment lost 3 bases and the J segment 0 bases; nucleotides outside the gene matches: 11. The chain is built from TRBV18 and TRBJ2-6; TRBD2 aligns across 7 bases. The source is a woman in her sixties in good health. Input material: blood. The CDR3 nucleotides are TGTGCCAGCTCACCGAGCTCACTAGCGCCGAGCTCTGGGGCCAACGTCCTGACTTTC. This encodes CASSPSSLAPSSGANVLTF.